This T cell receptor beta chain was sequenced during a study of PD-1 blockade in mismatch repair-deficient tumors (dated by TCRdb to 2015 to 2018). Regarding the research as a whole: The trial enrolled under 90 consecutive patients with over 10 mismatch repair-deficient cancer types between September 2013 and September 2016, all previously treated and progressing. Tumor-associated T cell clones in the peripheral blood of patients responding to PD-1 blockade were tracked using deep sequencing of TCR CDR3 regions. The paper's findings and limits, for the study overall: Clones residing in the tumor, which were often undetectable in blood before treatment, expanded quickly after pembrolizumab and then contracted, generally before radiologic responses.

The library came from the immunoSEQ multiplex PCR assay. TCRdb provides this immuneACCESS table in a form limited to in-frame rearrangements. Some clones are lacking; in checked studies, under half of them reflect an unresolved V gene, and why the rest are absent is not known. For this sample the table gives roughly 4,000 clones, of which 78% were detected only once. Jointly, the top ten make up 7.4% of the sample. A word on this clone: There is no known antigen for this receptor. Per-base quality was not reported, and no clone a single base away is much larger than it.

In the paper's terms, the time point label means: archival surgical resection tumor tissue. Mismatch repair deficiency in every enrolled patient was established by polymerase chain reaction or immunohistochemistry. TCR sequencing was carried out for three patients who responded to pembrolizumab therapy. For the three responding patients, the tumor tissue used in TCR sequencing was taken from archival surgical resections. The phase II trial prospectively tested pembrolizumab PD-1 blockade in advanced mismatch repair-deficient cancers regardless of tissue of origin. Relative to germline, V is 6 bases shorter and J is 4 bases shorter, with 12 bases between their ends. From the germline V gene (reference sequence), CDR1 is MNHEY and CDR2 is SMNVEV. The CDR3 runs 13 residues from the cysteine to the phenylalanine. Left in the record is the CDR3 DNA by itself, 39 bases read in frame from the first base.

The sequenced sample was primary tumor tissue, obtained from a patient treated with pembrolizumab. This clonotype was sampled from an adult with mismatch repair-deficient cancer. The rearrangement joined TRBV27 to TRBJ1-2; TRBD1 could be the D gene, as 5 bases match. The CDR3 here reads CASRMTEAYGYTF. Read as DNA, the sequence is TGTGCCAGCAGGATGACAGAGGCCTATGGCTACACCTTC.